A single sample gave rise to the 17 T cell receptor beta chains below, sequenced in a study of T-cell memory formation after mild COVID-19. Each CDR3 protein is one row after TCRdb ran MiXCR on the 5' RACE reads. The sample shows 190,000 or so distinct CDR3 sequences, roughly 23% of them seen only once. The material sequenced was PBMCs or a T cell subset sorted from them (not recorded which). These receptors all stem from an adult woman who had mild COVID-19 (a few samples of this study predate the infection). Cell type and time point are not known.

A remark on this clonotype: An end of the junction differs from the germline gene, which may be a read error. The V call is TRBV7-9, the J call TRBJ2-2, with D perhaps assigned TRBD1 or TRBD2 (6 bases each). This CDR3 is 18 amino acids long. Germline CDR1 reads SEHNR; CDR2 reads FQNEAQ (reference sequence). CDR3 nucleotide sequence: TGTGCCAGCACCTTAGGGGGTTTGGACTACACGGACACCGGGGAGCTGTTTTTT. It codes for CASTLGGLDYTDTGELFF.

The chain joins TRBV4-1 to TRBJ2-7; 7 bases are shared with TRBD1. V dropped 0 bases and J dropped 3; count of bases not matched to a gene: 5. In germline, CDR1 is MGHRA, CDR2 YSYEKL. The CDR3 covers 15 residues. CDR3 sequence reads: CASSQDLGQYYEQYF. CDR3 sequence (DNA): TGCGCCAGCAGCCAAGATCTGGGACAGTACTACGAGCAGTACTTC.

The chain carries TRBV7-6 and TRBJ2-1, with 7 bases matching TRBD1. The V gene's germline CDR1 is SGHVS and CDR2 FNYEAQ. This CDR3 region has 16 residues. The ends lost 7 bases at V and 3 bases at J; junction bases unmatched: 12. The CDR3 DNA reads TGTGCCAGCACCCCACCCGGGAACAGGGGCTACAATGAGCAGTTCTTC. It encodes CASTPPGNRGYNEQFF.

This clonotype was seen a handful of times. The V gene is TRBV6-5, the J gene TRBJ1-1; D ambiguous. The V and J ends lost 6 bases and 6 bases respectively, with 11 bases between them. The CDR3 totals 12 residues. Germline V gene data show CDR1 as MNHEY and CDR2 as SVGAGI. For the CDR3, the DNA is TGTGCCAGCAGCCATCCACCCCCTGAAGCTTTCTTT. It encodes CASSHPPPEAFF.

This chain links TRBV7-3 with TRBJ2-3; 9 bases align to TRBD1. Germline V gene data show CDR1 as SGHTA and CDR2 as FQGTGA. The V and J ends lost 4 bases and 3 bases, in that order; junction bases with no gene match: 5. CDR3 size: 15 residues. The CDR3 here is CASSSPGTGTDTQYF. DNA for the CDR3: TGTGCCAGCAGCTCCCCCGGGACAGGGACAGATACGCAGTATTTT.

This clonotype was detected a few times. CDR3 sequence reads: CASSYNNDNEQFF. Here the CDR3 DNA reads TGTGCCAGCAGTTACAATAACGACAATGAGCAGTTCTTC. This sequence joins TRBV6-6 and TRBJ2-1, with D unclear. This CDR3 is built from 13 residues. V lost 2 bases and J 5 bases, leaving 7 bases between the germline ends. Germline-derived CDR1 and CDR2 are MNHNY and SVGAGI (reference sequence).

V usage is TRBV20-1 and J usage is TRBJ2-3; maybe TRBD2 (6 bases). This CDR3 comprises 17 residues. Between the trimmed V and J ends, which lost 1 base and 0 bases, there was a span of 17 bases. The V gene's germline CDR1 is DFQATT and CDR2 SNEGSKA (reference sequence). The CDR3 bases are TGCAGTGCTAGAGGAATCGTCGGAAGCGGGAGCACAGATACGCAGTATTTT. It codes for CSARGIVGSGSTDTQYF.

The chain recombines TRBV27 with TRBJ2-5, with D perhaps assigned TRBD1 or TRBD2 (7 bases each). Germline CDR1 MNHEY, CDR2 SMNVEV (reference sequence). V gave up 6 bases and J gave up 1 base, with 18 bases separating them. There are 16 residues in the CDR3. The CDR3 DNA reads as TGTGCCAGCAGCCCCCAGGGGGGGGCGACCCAAGAGACCCAGTACTTC. It is translated as CASSPQGGATQETQYF.

This clonotype was seen a handful of times. V usage is TRBV5-1 and J usage is TRBJ1-1, with 8 bases that match TRBD1. V dropped 1 base and J dropped 6; count of bases not matched to a gene: 2. This CDR3 spans 13 amino acids. From germline, CDR1 is SGHRS and CDR2 YFSETQ. The CDR3 protein is CASSLSQGAEAFF. The CDR3 DNA reads as TGCGCCAGCAGCTTGTCACAGGGGGCTGAAGCTTTCTTT.

This clonotype has only a few counts. This sequence joins TRBV12-3 or TRBV12-4 and TRBJ1-2; TRBD1 matches 9 bases. J was trimmed by 4 bases and V by 7 bases; bases with no gene match: 7. This CDR3 has 14 residues. The DNA for the CDR3 is TGTGCCAGCACCCCCGGGACAGGGCCCTATGGCTACACCTTC. Translation: CASTPGTGPYGYTF.

The V and J genes are TRBV11-2 and TRBJ2-7, with 10 bases fitting TRBD1. CDR3 length equals 16 residues. Germline V gene sequence: CDR1 SGHAT, CDR2 FQNNGV. Trimming cost V 4 bases and J 2 bases; bases outside gene matches: 8. As DNA, the CDR3 is TGTGCCAGCAGCTCCGATACCGGGACAGGGGCCTACGAGCAGTACTTC. Protein sequence: CASSSDTGTGAYEQYF. Combining the CDR3 with reference TRBV11-2 and TRBJ2-7 gives the whole variable domain EAGVAQSPRYKIIEKRQSVAFWCNPISGHATLYWYQQILGQGPKLLIQFQNNGVVDDSQLPKDRFSAERLKGVDSTLKIQPAKLEDSAVYLCASSSDTGTGAYEQYFGPGTRLTVT.

The chain links TRBV6-1 to TRBJ1-1; D is unresolved. The CDR3 extends over 15 amino acids. Germline V gene data show CDR1 as MNHNS and CDR2 as SASEGT. The germline V and J ends were trimmed by 9 bases and 4 bases, with 21 bases remaining between them. As DNA, the CDR3 is TGTGCCAGTTCCCCTCGGGCCATTACCATCACTGAAGCTTTCTTT. It is translated as CASSPRAITITEAFF.

This clonotype was found a few times. The CDR3 nucleotides are TGTGCCACCCTAAATCCAGACTGGCGCGAGCAGTTCTTC. Its translation: CATLNPDWREQFF. This sequence joins TRBV19 and TRBJ2-1, with unresolved D. The ends were cut back, 10 bases at V and 10 bases at J, with 20 bases in the middle. Germline CDR1 LNHDA, CDR2 SQIVND (reference sequence). The CDR3 runs 13 residues.

The chain couples TRBV7-9 to TRBJ2-7; D remains unclear. The germline V gene encodes CDR1 SEHNR and CDR2 FQNEAQ (reference sequence). V lost 5 bases and J lost 3, with 11 bases in between. The CDR3 has 13 amino acids. CDR3 nucleotide sequence: TGTGCCAGCAGCACCCACGGCTTCTACGAGCAGTACTTC. Protein: CASSTHGFYEQYF.

This clonotype was observed a few times. The chain has TRBV5-5 and TRBJ1-4; D gene uncertain. Looked up from germline, CDR1 is SGHKS and CDR2 is YYEKEE (reference sequence). This CDR3 has 15 amino acids. Trimming removed 1 base from V and 0 bases from J, with 7 bases in between. Here the CDR3 DNA reads TGTGCCAGCAGCTTGACGCCAGCAACTAATGAAAAACTGTTTTTT. The encoded protein is CASSLTPATNEKLFF. The variable domain in full, completed from reference TRBV5-5 and TRBJ1-4, reads DAGVTQSPTHLIKTRGQQVTLRCSPISGHKSVSWYQQVLGQGPQFIFQYYEKEERGRGNFPDRFSARQFPNYSSELNVNALLLGDSALYLCASSLTPATNEKLFFGSGTQLSVL.

Only a few counts were recorded for this clonotype. The rearrangement links TRBV24-1 to TRBJ2-1, with D perhaps matching TRBD2 (6 bases). Germline V lookup: CDR1 KGHDR, CDR2 SFDVKD. The CDR3 totals 12 residues. The V gene lost 7 bases and the J gene lost 10 bases, with 13 bases spanning the gap. CDR3 loop: CATSPQGGEQFF. The CDR3 DNA is TGTGCCACCAGCCCCCAGGGAGGCGAGCAGTTCTTC.

The V and J genes are TRBV7-9 and TRBJ2-5, with 8 bases matching TRBD1. Germline V CDR1 and CDR2: SEHNR, FQNEAQ (reference sequence). J gave up 5 bases and V 5 bases, and 22 bases lay outside the gene matches. This CDR3 spans 19 amino acids. This chain's CDR3 is CASSLGTGVGLLGWETQYF. CDR3 coding DNA: TGTGCCAGCAGCCTGGGGACAGGCGTCGGCCTCTTGGGATGGGAGACCCAGTACTTC.